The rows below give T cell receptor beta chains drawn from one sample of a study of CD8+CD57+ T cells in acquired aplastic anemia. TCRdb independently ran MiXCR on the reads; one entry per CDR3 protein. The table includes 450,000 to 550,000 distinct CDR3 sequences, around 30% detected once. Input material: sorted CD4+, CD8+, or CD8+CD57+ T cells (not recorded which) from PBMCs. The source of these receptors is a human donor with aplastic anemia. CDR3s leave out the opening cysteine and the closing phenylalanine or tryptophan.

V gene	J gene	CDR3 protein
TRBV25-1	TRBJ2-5	ASSLGTQYQETQY
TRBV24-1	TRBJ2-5	ATSDTTRIGETQY
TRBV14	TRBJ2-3	ASSQEGTPRNTDTQY
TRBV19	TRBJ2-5	ASRNRGRGSSTIETQY
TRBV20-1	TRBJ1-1	SARDRRHLNTEAF
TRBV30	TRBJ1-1	AWMLPGAEAF
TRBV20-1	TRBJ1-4	SARGVRGVGEKLF
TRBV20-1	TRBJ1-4	SAPISGGVNEKLF
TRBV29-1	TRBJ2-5	SGHAVDRGGETQY
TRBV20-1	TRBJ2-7	SARVVTSGEQY
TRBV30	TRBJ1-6	AWSGRRSDSPLH
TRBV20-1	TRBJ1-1	SAGRGQGNTEAF
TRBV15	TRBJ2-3	ATSRVGRTTDTQY
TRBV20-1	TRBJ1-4	SARDLLEGNEKLF
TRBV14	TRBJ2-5	ASSPRTGRETQY
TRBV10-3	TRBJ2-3	DSVLTDTQY
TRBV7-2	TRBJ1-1	ASSFPGEGEAF
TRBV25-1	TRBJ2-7	ASSAGGTSRNYEQY
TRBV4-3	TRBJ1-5	ASSQDLVGANQPQH
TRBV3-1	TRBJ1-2	ASSQSEIYGYT
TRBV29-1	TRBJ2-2	SVDLSWGAGELF
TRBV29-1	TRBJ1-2	SVEEILGSYGYT
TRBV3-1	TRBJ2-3	ASSHGDTQY
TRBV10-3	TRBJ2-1	AIRADRGHNEQF
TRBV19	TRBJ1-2	ASSILAGSSCT
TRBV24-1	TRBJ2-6	ATASRRDSGANVLT
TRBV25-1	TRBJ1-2	ASSLREPPVYGYT
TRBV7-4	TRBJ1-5	ASSLEGGSNQPQH
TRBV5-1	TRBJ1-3	ASSLVSGAEGNTIY
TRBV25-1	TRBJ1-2	ASSPALRGDNSYGYT
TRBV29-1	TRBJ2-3	SVDDGTDTQY
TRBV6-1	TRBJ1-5	ASRRTGSLSNQPQH
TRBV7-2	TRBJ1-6	ASSPSTFLNSPLH
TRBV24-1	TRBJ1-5	ATSDSGRAIQPQH
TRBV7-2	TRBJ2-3	ASSLVLKPSSTDTQY
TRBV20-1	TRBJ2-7	SARDPTGCSYEQY
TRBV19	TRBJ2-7	ASSANGGPYEQY
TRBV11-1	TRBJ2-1	ASSPNADSYNEQF
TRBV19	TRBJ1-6	ASSIEGQRIDSPLH
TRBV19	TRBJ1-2	ASSICASRRTGRSGGYT
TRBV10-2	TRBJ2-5	ASSLPGSLETQY
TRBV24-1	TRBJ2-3	ATSGGRASTDTQY
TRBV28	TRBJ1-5	ASSGTGIQPQH
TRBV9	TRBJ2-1	ASSVVGGGRYNEQF
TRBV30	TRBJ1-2	AWSRDRGSGYT
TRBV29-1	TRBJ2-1	SVEPDNEQF
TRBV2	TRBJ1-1	ASSGNRTPGSGNTEAF
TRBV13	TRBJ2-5	ASSLPPFQGLETQY
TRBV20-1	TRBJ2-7	SASLTGDPYEQY
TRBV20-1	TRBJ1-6	SALGLIHSPLH